These 26 T cell receptor beta chains were all obtained from the same sample, sequenced in a study of T cell repertoires in cytomegalovirus infection. Antigen specificity for these receptors is unknown. TCRdb passed the reads through MiXCR, listing each CDR3 protein once. The sample includes 600,000 to 700,000 distinct CDR3 sequences, 30% to 40% of them seen just once. The sample consisted of cultured PBMCs, taken from culture after CMV antigen stimulation. The receptor source for this set is a human donor in good health (CMV status not recorded). Some clones in this sample may be carry-over from other donors' samples.

The chain recombines TRBV27 with TRBJ2-7; D possibly uses TRBD1 or TRBD2 (5 bases each). The germline V and J ends were trimmed by 10 bases and 0 bases, with 16 bases remaining between them. The CDR3 spans 14 residues. The germline gives CDR1 MNHEY, CDR2 SMNVEV (reference sequence). The CDR3 DNA follows: TGTGCCACCTACCGGGACGCCAGCTCCTACGAGCAGTACTTC. Its translation: CATYRDASSYEQYF.

This clonotype came up a few times. The rearrangement joins TRBV7-9 to TRBJ2-3; D possibly corresponds to TRBD1 (5 bases). Germline V gene sequence: CDR1 SEHNR, CDR2 FQNEAQ (reference sequence). Trimming removed 5 bases from V and 2 bases from J, with 17 bases in between. There are 16 residues in the CDR3. The CDR3 protein is CASSRLAGQLTDTQYF. Here the CDR3 DNA reads TGTGCCAGCAGCCGATTGGCAGGGCAACTCACAGATACGCAGTATTTT.

This clonotype was detected ten times or more. The chain joins TRBV7-7 to TRBJ2-3; D gene ambiguous. The V gene's germline CDR1 is SSHAT and CDR2 FNYEAQ (reference sequence). Trimming pared 4 bases from V and 8 bases from J, leaving 16 bases between. The CDR3 contains 14 residues. CDR3 coding DNA: TGTGCCAGCAGCTCCGGTGGTGTGGCAGCTACGCAGTATTTT. It specifies CASSSGGVAATQYF. Supplemented by reference TRBV7-7 and TRBJ2-3, the full variable domain reads GAGVSQSPRYKVTKRGQDVTLRCDPISSHATLYWYQQALGQGPEFLTYFNYEAQPDKSGLPSDRFSAERPEGSISTLTIQRTEQRDSAMYRCASSSGGVAATQYFGPGTRLTVL.

This chain links TRBV2 with TRBJ1-3, with D perhaps TRBD1 (5 bases). Deletions cut 10 bases from V and 0 bases from J, with 22 bases between. The CDR3 length is 17 residues. CDR1 is SNHLY and CDR2 is FYNNEI in the germline V gene. This CDR3 reads CAISRWARESSGNTIYF. The CDR3 DNA reads TGTGCCATTTCTCGCTGGGCCAGGGAGAGCTCTGGAAACACCATATATTTT.

CDR3 amino acids: CSAGGRVTDTQYF. Here the CDR3 DNA reads TGCAGCGCCGGGGGAAGGGTAACGGATACGCAGTATTTT. The V gene is TRBV29-1, the J gene TRBJ2-3; maybe TRBD2 (6 bases). Germline assignment: CDR1 SQVTM and CDR2 ANQGSEA. V was pared by 7 bases and J by 6 bases, with 17 bases between. The CDR3 is 13 residues long.

This clonotype showed up just a few times. The chain employs TRBV12-3 or TRBV12-4 and TRBJ2-4; D remains ambiguous. The V gene lost 6 bases and the J gene lost 9 bases, with 9 bases spanning the gap. This CDR3 has 11 amino acids. DNA of the CDR3: TGTGCCAGCAGGGGAAAGAGCATTCAGTACTTC. Amino acid sequence: CASRGKSIQYF.

Only a few counts were recorded for this clonotype. The chain links TRBV5-1 to TRBJ1-2; D remains ambiguous. The CDR3 consists of 14 residues. CDR1 and CDR2 (germline): SGHRS, YFSETQ. V lost 4 bases to trimming and J lost 2 bases, with 12 bases between them. The CDR3 bases are TGCGCCAGCAGCCCCCAGGTGGGGAACTATGGCTACACCTTC. Its translation: CASSPQVGNYGYTF.

This clonotype was seen a handful of times. The chain uses TRBV6-1 and TRBJ1-2; 8 nucleotides agree with TRBD1. V gave up 0 bases and J gave up 3 bases; unmatched junction bases: 3. CDR3 length: 15 residues. Germline CDR1 and CDR2: MNHNS and SASEGT. The CDR3 here is CASSEAGQGDYGYTF. CDR3 in DNA: TGTGCCAGCAGTGAAGCAGGACAGGGCGACTATGGCTACACCTTC.

This clonotype was detected ten times or more. The V call is TRBV7-2, the J call TRBJ2-1, with TRBD2 identical over 9 bases. V gave up 5 bases and J gave up 10 bases; unmatched junction bases: 12. Germline V lookup: CDR1 SGHTA, CDR2 FQGNSA. CDR3 size: 15 residues. CDR3 DNA sequence: TGTGCCAGCAGCCTGATTAGGCTAGCGGGGAACGAGCAGTTCTTC. Translating it yields CASSLIRLAGNEQFF.

V is TRBV20-1 and J is TRBJ1-5; no firm D call. The V gene lost 3 bases and the J gene lost 2 bases, with 11 bases spanning the gap. The germline V gene has CDR1 DFQATT and CDR2 SNEGSKA (reference sequence). This CDR3 region has 14 residues. CDR3 nucleotides: TGCAGTGCTAGTTCGGGTATTGGCAATCAGCCCCAGCATTTT. As protein: CSASSGIGNQPQHF.

This clonotype occurred many times. The chain joins TRBV7-2 to TRBJ2-3; 10 bases agree with TRBD2. V lost 8 bases and J lost 2; bases outside the gene matches: 7. From germline, CDR1 is SGHTA and CDR2 FQGNSA. The CDR3 has 15 amino acids. Here the CDR3 DNA reads TGTGCCAGCGATAGACTAGCGGGCAACACAGATACGCAGTATTTT. As protein: CASDRLAGNTDTQYF.

This clonotype occurred a few times. V gene TRBV7-9 combines with J gene TRBJ2-1; TRBD1 is a possible D gene (6 bases). The V and J ends lost 5 bases and 3 bases respectively, with 17 bases between them. CDR1 and CDR2 (germline): SEHNR, FQNEAQ (reference sequence). The CDR3 consists of 16 residues. This CDR3 is CASSPTGTRDYNEQFF. In DNA, the CDR3 is TGTGCCAGCAGCCCGACCGGGACAAGGGACTACAATGAGCAGTTCTTC.

This chain joins TRBV19 and TRBJ1-6; D is perhaps TRBD1 (6 bases). Germline CDR1 and CDR2: LNHDA and SQIVND (reference sequence). With 4 bases removed from V and 10 bases from J, the gap between germline ends came to 14 bases. The CDR3 runs to 14 residues. For the CDR3, the DNA is TGTGCCAGTAGTACTTACAGGGTTGAATCACCCCTCCACTTT. Translating it yields CASSTYRVESPLHF.

At least ten counts were recorded for this clonotype. The junction and the germline gene differ at one end; a read error may be behind it. J is TRBJ1-5 and V is TRBV7-2; perhaps TRBD1 as D (5 bases). Germline CDR1 is SGHTA and CDR2 is FQGNSA. The CDR3 has 17 amino acids. The CDR3 loop is CASSLAPTTDSNQPQHF. As DNA, the CDR3 is TGTGCCAGCAGCCTAGCCCCCACGACAGATAGCAATCAGCCCCAGCATTTT. The complete variable domain, with remaining parts taken from reference TRBV7-2 and TRBJ1-5, reads GAGVSQSPSNKVTEKGKDVELRCDPISGHTALYWYRQSLGQGLEFLIYFQGNSAPDKSGLPSDRFSAERTGGSVSTLTIQRTQQEDSAVYLCASSLAPTTDSNQPQHFGDGTRLSIL.

This clonotype was seen a single time. This chain links TRBV19 with TRBJ1-6; possible D gene TRBD1, 5 bases. V was cut by 5 bases and J by 9 bases, with 20 bases left in between. This CDR3 spans 16 amino acids. Germline lookup yields CDR1 LNHDA and CDR2 SQIVND (reference sequence). As DNA, the CDR3 is TGTGCCAGTAGTCTACTCCGGGGCCAACGGGGTTCACCCCTCCACTTT. Encoded protein: CASSLLRGQRGSPLHF. The variable domain in full, completed from reference TRBV19 and TRBJ1-6, reads DGGITQSPKYLFRKEGQNVTLSCEQNLNHDAMYWYRQDPGQGLRLIYYSQIVNDFQKGDIAEGYSVSREKKESFPLTVTSAQKNPTAFYLCASSLLRGQRGSPLHFGNGTRLTVT.

This clonotype was observed a few times. This chain links TRBV20-1 with TRBJ2-5; maybe TRBD1 (6 bases). CDR1 DFQATT and CDR2 SNEGSKA come from the germline V gene (reference sequence). The CDR3 covers 17 residues. V was cut by 4 bases and J by 1 base, with 22 bases left in between. DNA for the CDR3: TGCAGTGCTAACCAACAGGGAGCAGGGGCCCTCCAAGAGACCCAGTACTTC. Translated, it gives CSANQQGAGALQETQYF.

The genes are TRBV2 and TRBJ1-5, with a possible D match to TRBD1 (6 bases). Trimming pared 0 bases from V and 6 bases from J, leaving 12 bases between. Per germline, CDR1 SNHLY and CDR2 FYNNEI. The CDR3 sequence is 15 residues long. CDR3 residues: CASSEAQGYIQPQHF. The CDR3, as DNA: TGTGCCAGCAGTGAAGCGCAGGGGTATATTCAGCCCCAGCATTTT.

This clonotype showed up many times. This chain connects TRBV7-2 to TRBJ2-7, with a tentative D call TRBD2 (6 bases). Germline V gene data show CDR1 as SGHTA and CDR2 as FQGNSA. This CDR3 has 15 amino acids. V was pared by 0 bases and J by 6 bases, with 15 bases between. CDR3 protein: CASSLAAQGGIEQYF. The DNA of the CDR3 is TGTGCCAGCAGCTTAGCGGCCCAGGGAGGAATCGAGCAGTACTTC.

Only one count was recorded for this clonotype. This chain links TRBV5-3 with TRBJ1-1; a weak D match, TRBD1 (5 bases). TRBV5-3 qualifies as an ORF whose function is uncertain. The CDR3 is 13 amino acids. With 8 bases removed from V and 4 bases from J, the gap between germline ends came to 15 bases. The chain's CDR3 is CASRVVGVTEAFF. The CDR3 region has the DNA TGTGCCAGCAGGGTGGTGGGGGTCACTGAAGCTTTCTTT.

As for this clonotype: At one of its ends the junction is not consistent with the germline gene, which may arise from a read error. V is TRBV19 and J is TRBJ2-3; D might be TRBD1 (5 bases). CDR1 is LNHDA and CDR2 is SQIVND in the germline V gene (reference sequence). The CDR3 has 16 amino acids. The CDR3 DNA is TGTGCCAGTAGTCTCAACTTACAGGAAAGCACAGATATGCAGTATTTT. It translates to CASSLNLQESTDMQYF.

The genes are TRBV6-1 and TRBJ2-2, with a tentative D call TRBD2 (5 bases). This CDR3 comprises 14 residues. CDR1 and CDR2 (germline): MNHNS, SASEGT. With 6 bases removed from V and 2 bases from J, the gap between germline ends came to 10 bases. The CDR3 DNA reads as TGTGCCAGCAGCCGGGATCTCAACACCGGGGAGCTGTTTTTT. Translating it yields CASSRDLNTGELFF.

V usage is TRBV6-1 and J usage is TRBJ2-2; D is uncertain. The germline gives CDR1 MNHNS, CDR2 SASEGT. The CDR3 covers 11 residues. Trimming removed 6 bases at V and 10 bases at J, with 9 bases between. CDR3 nucleotides: TGTGCCAGCAGAAAAGGGCTGGAGCTGTTTTTT. Its protein is CASRKGLELFF.

This clonotype was found a few times. The rearrangement joins TRBV7-2 to TRBJ1-6; D is perhaps TRBD1 (6 bases). This CDR3 has 16 residues. Looked up from germline, CDR1 is SGHTA and CDR2 is FQGNSA. V was trimmed by 0 bases and J by 10 bases, leaving 16 bases between them. The CDR3 DNA reads as TGTGCCAGCAGCTTAGCGTTGGGGGACACGGGATCACCCCTCCACTTT. Protein sequence: CASSLALGDTGSPLHF.

The gene calls are TRBV10-3 and TRBJ2-7, with 11 positions matching TRBD2. The CDR3 is made up of 14 amino acids. V trimming: 4 bases; J trimming: 3 bases; junction bases outside the gene matches: 2. Germline V CDR1 and CDR2: ENHRY, SYGVKD. The CDR3 sequence is CAISAGLADYEQYF. DNA for the CDR3: TGTGCCATCAGTGCGGGACTAGCGGACTACGAGCAGTACTTC.

This clonotype was counted many times. CDR3 residues: CASSLVSDTEAFF. Written as DNA, the CDR3 is TGTGCCAGCAGCTTAGTTTCGGACACTGAAGCTTTCTTT. The rearrangement joins TRBV7-8 to TRBJ1-1; D remains ambiguous. The CDR3 loop spans 13 amino acids. Germline V gene sequence: CDR1 SGHVS, CDR2 FQNEAQ. V lost 1 base and J 3 bases, leaving 6 bases between the germline ends.

There are a few counts of this clonotype. A much larger clone lies one base from this, so it may be a read error. This chain joins TRBV5-4 and TRBJ2-7, with 11 nucleotides matching TRBD2. V shed 3 bases, J shed 3 bases, and the junction held 2 bases outside the gene matches. Germline values: CDR1 SGHNT, CDR2 YYREEE (reference sequence). The CDR3 length is 14 residues. The CDR3 sequence: CASSSGLADYEQYF. CDR3 bases: TGTGCCAGCAGCTCGGGACTAGCGGACTACGAGCAGTACTTC.